This T cell receptor beta chain is from a study of cytomegalovirus exposure and HLA in healthy donors (dated by TCRdb to between 2016 and 2019). At the level of the whole study: The 550 to 750 repertoires of the first cohort and the 110 or so validation repertoires were produced on the same platform, according to a later analysis. A separate validation cohort of about 110 different subjects was used in addition to the roughly 670-subject first cohort. To predict cytomegalovirus infection status, the study brought together high-throughput TCR immunosequencing, statistical association of individual TCRs with disease status, and machine learning. The aim of the study was to test whether cataloging public T cell receptors could identify signatures of past pathogen exposure.

Worth noting for this clone: Its antigen is not yet known. The sample holds no much larger clone one base away, and base qualities are not on file.

Libraries came from the immunoSEQ multiplex PCR assay. In the paper's pipeline: A statistical classification framework was built for diagnosing cytomegalovirus status from the catalog of TCR beta chain sequences. TCRdb took over this immuneACCESS table, retaining in-frame rearrangements with V and J assigned. Such tables are incomplete; in checked studies, under half of the missing clones stem from an unresolved V gene, and the remainder is unexplained. V and J calls plus clone size are reproduced from that table; the DNA served to infer D and trimming. The sample data list 150,000 to 200,000 clones, and approximately 96% of these were observed just once. The top ten clonotypes cover 0.8% to 0.95% of the sample. The donors were included in the validation cohort of roughly 130 subjects, a group kept apart from the roughly 700-subject first cohort. Study-level results and caveats: The authors suggested that the approach could potentially be extended to other disease states and immunological phenotypes. Most TCR sequences were seen in very few donors, while some public TCRs were found in many individuals. A few of the identified cytomegalovirus-associated TCR beta chains were confirmed in vitro to be specific for cytomegalovirus antigens. Subsequent analysis determined that TCRs grouped into clusters in the first cohort also showed a tendency toward co-occurrence across the 120 or so validation repertoires, and approximately 93% of cluster scores exceeded 0. The classifier was reported to diagnose cytomegalovirus status with high specificity and sensitivity in both the original cohort and the validation cohort. A later analysis lacked HLA typing for the validation cohort, so it scored co-occurrence in that cohort across all 110 or so repertoires. In the study, around 150 TCR beta chains were listed as associated with cytomegalovirus.

The source material was PBMCs. This clonotype was sampled from a woman younger than 30 in good health and CMV-seronegative.

The CDR3 amino acid sequence is: CASSLDGALNSPLHF. Read as DNA, the sequence is TGCGCCAGCAGCTTGGATGGGGCGTTGAATTCACCCCTCCACTTT. The V and J segments used are TRBV5-1 and TRBJ1-6; TRBD1 is perhaps the D gene, given 5 matching bases. V lost 0 bases and J lost 7 bases; the stretch between them is 11 bases long. As encoded in the germline V gene, CDR1 is SGHRS while CDR2 is YFSETQ. Inclusive of the bounding cysteine and phenylalanine, the CDR3 is 15 residues long. The read is trimmed to its CDR3 DNA, 45 bases read in frame from base 1.